Below are 9 T cell receptor beta chains sequenced from a single sample in a study of control samples from healthy donors and cancer patients. The table came from immunoSEQ multiplex PCR; TCRdb's copy has only in-frame clones and leaves some out. The data contain about 79,000 clones, 80% to 95% of them seen just once; the ten biggest clones take up around 1.3%. Material for sequencing was PBMCs. All receptors come from a woman aged 40 to 55 with lung cancer.

V is TRBV6-1 and J is TRBJ2-1, with TRBD2 matching 11 bases. The CDR3 contains 17 residues. J lost 4 bases, V lost 0 bases, and 5 bases had no gene match. Germline assignment: CDR1 MNHNS and CDR2 SASEGT. CDR3 in DNA: TGTGCCAGCAGTGAAGCGTTGGGGACTAGCGGATACAATGAGCAGTTCTTC. Protein sequence: CASSEALGTSGYNEQFF.

The chain joins TRBV5-1 to TRBJ2-7; TRBD1 might be the D (5 bases). This CDR3 is built from 12 residues. Per the germline V gene, CDR1 is SGHRS and CDR2 is YFSETQ. Trimming left V 6 bases short and J 3 bases short, with 10 bases between. In DNA, the CDR3 is TGCGCCAGCAAGGACGGACACTACGAGCAGTACTTC. This gives the protein CASKDGHYEQYF.

The chain is built from TRBV7-9 and TRBJ1-4, with TRBD1 matching 8 bases. The V gene end was trimmed by 5 bases and the J gene end by 5 bases; junction bases not matched to a gene: 10. Germline V gene data show CDR1 as SEHNR and CDR2 as FQNEAQ (reference sequence). The CDR3 has 16 amino acids. The CDR3 DNA sequence: TGTGCCAGCAGCCCGAATTTGAGACAGGGGAATGAAAAACTGTTTTTT. Translation gives CASSPNLRQGNEKLFF.

This clone was counted between two and nine times. The CDR3 loop is CASSESSASSYEQYF. The CDR3 DNA sequence: TGTGCCAGCAGTGAGAGTTCGGCCAGCTCCTACGAGCAGTACTTC. The chain carries TRBV6-1 and TRBJ2-7; D not resolved. Trimming took 3 bases from V and 0 from J, leaving 12 bases between them. The CDR3 loop spans 15 amino acids. Germline lookup yields CDR1 MNHNS and CDR2 SASEGT.

This sequence joins TRBV24-1 and TRBJ1-5; D uncertain. Looked up from germline, CDR1 is KGHDR and CDR2 is SFDVKD. The CDR3 runs to 11 residues. V gave up 7 bases and J gave up 7 bases, with 7 bases separating them. The CDR3 loop reads CATRAPQPQHF. The DNA of the CDR3 is TGTGCCACCAGGGCCCCCCAGCCCCAGCATTTT.

This chain links TRBV2 with TRBJ1-1; D is unclear. The ends were cut back, 7 bases at V and 4 bases at J, with 13 bases in the middle. This CDR3 contains 13 residues. Germline CDR1 is SNHLY and CDR2 is FYNNEI. CDR3 protein: CASTGPLGTEAFF. In nucleotides, the CDR3 is TGTGCCAGCACCGGACCTCTAGGCACTGAAGCTTTCTTT.

V and J are TRBV19 and TRBJ2-5, with D unresolved. Germline CDR1 and CDR2: LNHDA and SQIVND (reference sequence). CDR3 length equals 17 residues. The V gene lost 0 bases and the J gene lost 6 bases, with 20 bases spanning the gap. CDR3 nucleotide sequence: TGTGCCAGTAGTATAGACACCGGGCCCCCGGCCAGGAAGACCCAGTACTTC. This gives the protein CASSIDTGPPARKTQYF.

J is TRBJ2-3 and V is TRBV11-2; 11 positions match TRBD2. This CDR3 is built from 16 residues. Per germline, CDR1 SGHAT and CDR2 FQNNGV. Trimming cost V 1 base and J 6 bases; bases outside gene matches: 6. In DNA form, the CDR3 reads TGTGCCAGCAGCTTAGTACTAGCGGGGGTCTTGGATACGCAGTATTTT. This gives the protein CASSLVLAGVLDTQYF.

CDR3 protein: CASGTAGFGETQYF. The CDR3 nucleotides are TGTGCCAGCGGAACGGCGGGGTTTGGGGAGACCCAGTACTTC. The chain couples TRBV6-5 to TRBJ2-5, with D maybe TRBD2 (6 bases). The CDR3 runs 14 residues. CDR1 and CDR2 (germline): MNHEY, SVGAGI. With 8 bases removed from V and 5 bases from J, the gap between germline ends came to 18 bases.